The rows below give T cell receptor beta chains drawn from one sample of a study of monozygotic twins with inflammatory bowel disease. TCRdb re-called the 5' RACE reads and shows each CDR3 protein once, DNA omitted. This sample carries a few hundred thousand distinct CDR3 sequences, with about 5% going to the ten biggest clones. The sample taken for sequencing was blood. The receptors come from a human donor with ulcerative colitis or Crohn's disease, or a healthy co-twin of an affected twin (not recorded which). The CDR3 runs from the conserved cysteine through the conserved F or W.

j_gene,v_gene,CDR3aa
TRBJ2-2,TRBV29-1,CSVARVITGELFF
TRBJ1-1,TRBV5-1,CASSAIGSGAEAFF
TRBJ2-5,TRBV29-1,CSVERDTLYFGTQYF
TRBJ2-4,TRBV20-1,CSAREAGLAKNIQYF
TRBJ2-3,TRBV5-1,CASSWGLRVSDTQYF
TRBJ2-5,TRBV30,CAWSVSLRTIQETQYF
TRBJ2-4,TRBV4-3,CASSQVSWAAKNIQYF
TRBJ1-1,TRBV7-6,CASAGQTNTEAFF
TRBJ2-2,TRBV2,CASKATLNTGELFF
TRBJ2-3,TRBV18,CASSPGLAVTDTQYF
TRBJ2-5,TRBV24-1,CATSGGGRGRLETQYF
TRBJ2-3,TRBV5-4,CASSYAVDTQYF
TRBJ2-3,TRBV6-2/TRBV6-3,CASRPTGRGATDTQYF
TRBJ1-5,TRBV28,CASSPGGQKPQHF
TRBJ2-2,TRBV6-5,CASSYQVKTGELFF
TRBJ2-4,TRBV28,CASSSPGQPKNIQYF
TRBJ2-2,TRBV5-1,CASSMAGLNTGELFF
TRBJ2-7,TRBV20-1,CSARGQTYEQYF
TRBJ2-1,TRBV7-6,CASSPDRQSLNNEQFF
TRBJ2-7,TRBV20-1,CSARGLTGGGTTEQYF
TRBJ1-2,TRBV7-2,CASSLGGGSYGYTF
TRBJ1-6,TRBV7-2,CASSLGGGLDSPLHF
TRBJ2-1,TRBV12-3/TRBV12-4,CASSFPQKTTRGSPMEQFF
TRBJ1-5,TRBV29-1,CSVDPQGHSNQPQHF
TRBJ2-2,TRBV20-1,CSARPPGLSNTGELFF
TRBJ2-1,TRBV5-4,CASSTLAGGKKNEQFF
TRBJ1-4,TRBV7-9,CASRIGGELFF
TRBJ1-5,TRBV7-2,CASSLGGTRGNQPQHF
TRBJ2-7,TRBV7-3,CASRRDGTAYEQYF
TRBJ2-1,TRBV6-2/TRBV6-3,CASSFRRTLLAGPYNEQFF
TRBJ1-3,TRBV12-3/TRBV12-4,CASDERRAGNTIYF
TRBJ2-2,TRBV20-1,CSARDSGTSGRALNTGELFF
TRBJ2-7,TRBV3-1,CASSLYTSYEQYF
TRBJ2-1,TRBV28,CASSHGQGEQFF
TRBJ2-1,TRBV9,CASSPQGWGAEDEQFF
TRBJ1-3,TRBV3-1,CASSHHLFGTPNSGNTIYF
TRBJ1-1,TRBV12-3/TRBV12-4,CASSLVWDTEAFF
TRBJ2-3,TRBV9,CASSMGTDTQYF
TRBJ2-2,TRBV7-8,CASSLLGHTGELFF
TRBJ2-7,TRBV5-1,CASSYGGTGGDEQYF
TRBJ2-1,TRBV12-3/TRBV12-4,CASSSRLGQFF
TRBJ2-4,TRBV5-1,CASSLGLAGAAGIQYF
TRBJ2-2,TRBV10-3,CAISQAGDLKGGELFF